The rows below give T cell receptor beta chains drawn from one sample of a study of blood T cell repertoires in COVID-19. Only in-frame clones appear in the TCRdb table, and some are missing; sequencing was by immunoSEQ multiplex PCR. The repertoire holds 35,000 to 50,000 clones, with more than 70% as singletons. The sequencing input was peripheral blood. Receptor source: a man aged 55 to 70 with acute or convalescent COVID-19. The CDR3 runs from the conserved cysteine through the conserved F or W. The D gene is left open where the match is weak.

v_gene: TRBV19; j_gene: TRBJ1-1; d_gene: TRBD1; CDR3aa: CASQGVSTEAFF
v_gene: TRBV7-6; j_gene: TRBJ2-3; d_gene: TRBD1; CDR3aa: CASSSQGGAGDTQYF
v_gene: TRBV2; j_gene: TRBJ2-4; d_gene: TRBD1; CDR3aa: CASSGGRTGGWNIQYF
v_gene: TRBV28; j_gene: TRBJ1-1; d_gene: .; CDR3aa: CASKWALGEEAFF
v_gene: TRBV18; j_gene: TRBJ1-2; d_gene: .; CDR3aa: CASSPRAGDGYTF
v_gene: TRBV6-2/TRBV6-3; j_gene: TRBJ2-5; d_gene: TRBD2; CDR3aa: CASSYALSGGQETQYF
v_gene: TRBV5-1; j_gene: TRBJ2-3; d_gene: TRBD1; CDR3aa: CASSPGTGQRDTQYF
v_gene: TRBV11-2; j_gene: TRBJ2-2; d_gene: TRBD2; CDR3aa: CASSPWTRGDTGELFF
v_gene: TRBV7-9; j_gene: TRBJ2-2; d_gene: .; CDR3aa: CASSLRAYTGELFF
v_gene: TRBV4-1; j_gene: TRBJ1-6; d_gene: TRBD1; CDR3aa: CASSIKTGASPLHF
v_gene: TRBV7-9; j_gene: TRBJ2-3; d_gene: .; CDR3aa: CASSFISDIKYF
v_gene: TRBV5-1; j_gene: TRBJ2-5; d_gene: .; CDR3aa: CASRLLWEEVNQETQYF
v_gene: TRBV5-1; j_gene: TRBJ2-1; d_gene: .; CDR3aa: CASSFSGREQFF
v_gene: TRBV2; j_gene: TRBJ2-7; d_gene: TRBD1; CDR3aa: CASTSGRGLLEQYF
v_gene: TRBV7-2; j_gene: TRBJ2-7; d_gene: TRBD2; CDR3aa: CASSSRTSSYEQYF
v_gene: TRBV7-2; j_gene: TRBJ1-2; d_gene: .; CDR3aa: CASNTLEGHTF
v_gene: TRBV27; j_gene: TRBJ2-7; d_gene: TRBD2; CDR3aa: CASSLRSREDTTYEQYF
v_gene: TRBV18; j_gene: TRBJ1-2; d_gene: .; CDR3aa: CASSTTQGDFYGYTF
v_gene: TRBV19; j_gene: TRBJ2-7; d_gene: .; CDR3aa: CASAPDSYPYEQYF
v_gene: TRBV28; j_gene: TRBJ1-4; d_gene: TRBD1; CDR3aa: CASSWDRGGRTNEKLFF
v_gene: TRBV3-1/TRBV3-2; j_gene: TRBJ1-5; d_gene: .; CDR3aa: CASSPSAERGQPQHF
v_gene: TRBV18; j_gene: TRBJ2-7; d_gene: TRBD1; CDR3aa: CASSRTGISYEQYF
v_gene: TRBV11-3; j_gene: TRBJ2-7; d_gene: TRBD2; CDR3aa: CAPRDRPQSGGHSYEQYF
v_gene: TRBV6-5; j_gene: TRBJ2-4; d_gene: TRBD1; CDR3aa: CASRQTGGENIQYF
v_gene: TRBV9; j_gene: TRBJ2-2; d_gene: .; CDR3aa: CASSLWDSNTGELFF